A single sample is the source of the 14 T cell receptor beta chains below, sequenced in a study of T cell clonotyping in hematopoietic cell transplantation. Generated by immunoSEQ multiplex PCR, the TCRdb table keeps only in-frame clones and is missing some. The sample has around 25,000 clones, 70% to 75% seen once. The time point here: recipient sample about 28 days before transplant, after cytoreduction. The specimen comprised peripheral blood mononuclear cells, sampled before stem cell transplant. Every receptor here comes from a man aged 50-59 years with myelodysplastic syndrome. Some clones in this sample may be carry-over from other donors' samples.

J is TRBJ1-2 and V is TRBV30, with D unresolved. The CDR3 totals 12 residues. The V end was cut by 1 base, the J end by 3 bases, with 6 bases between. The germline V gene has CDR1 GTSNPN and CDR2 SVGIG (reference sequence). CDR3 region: CAWSGLDYGYTF. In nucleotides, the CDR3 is TGTGCCTGGAGTGGGTTGGACTATGGCTACACCTTC.

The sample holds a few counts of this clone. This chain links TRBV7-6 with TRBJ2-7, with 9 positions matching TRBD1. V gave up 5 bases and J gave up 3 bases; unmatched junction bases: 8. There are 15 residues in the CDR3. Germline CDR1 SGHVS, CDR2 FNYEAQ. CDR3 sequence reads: CASSAAGTGSYEQYF. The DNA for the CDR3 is TGTGCCAGCAGCGCCGCCGGGACAGGGAGCTACGAGCAGTACTTC.

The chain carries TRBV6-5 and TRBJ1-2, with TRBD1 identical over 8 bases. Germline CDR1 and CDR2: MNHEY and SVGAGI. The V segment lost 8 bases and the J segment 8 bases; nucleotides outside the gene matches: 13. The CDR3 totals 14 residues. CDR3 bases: TGTGCCAGCTCTGACAGGGGAAACGCGGAAGGCTACACCTTC. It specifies CASSDRGNAEGYTF.

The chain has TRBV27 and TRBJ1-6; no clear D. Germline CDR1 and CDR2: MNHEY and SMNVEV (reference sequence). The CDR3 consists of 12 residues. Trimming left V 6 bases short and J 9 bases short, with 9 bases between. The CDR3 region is CASRTSGSPLHF. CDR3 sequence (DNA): TGTGCCAGCAGAACGTCTGGTTCACCCCTCCACTTT.

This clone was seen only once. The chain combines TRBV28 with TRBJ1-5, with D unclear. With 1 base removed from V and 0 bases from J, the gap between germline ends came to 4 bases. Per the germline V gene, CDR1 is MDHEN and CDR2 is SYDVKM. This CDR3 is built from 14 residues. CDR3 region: CASSLYDSNQPQHF. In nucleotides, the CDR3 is TGTGCCAGCAGTTTATATGATAGCAATCAGCCCCAGCATTTT.

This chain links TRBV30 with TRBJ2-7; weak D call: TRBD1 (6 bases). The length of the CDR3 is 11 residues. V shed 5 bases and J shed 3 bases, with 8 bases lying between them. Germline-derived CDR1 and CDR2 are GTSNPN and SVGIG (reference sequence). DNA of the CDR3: TGTGCCTGGGGACAGAACTACGAGCAGTACTTC. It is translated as CAWGQNYEQYF.

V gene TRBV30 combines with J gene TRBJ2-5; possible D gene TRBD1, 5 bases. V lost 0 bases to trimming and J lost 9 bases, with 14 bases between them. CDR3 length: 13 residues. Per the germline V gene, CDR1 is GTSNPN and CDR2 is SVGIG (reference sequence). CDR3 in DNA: TGTGCCTGGAGTGTACGGTCGGAGACAGCCCAGTACTTC. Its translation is CAWSVRSETAQYF.

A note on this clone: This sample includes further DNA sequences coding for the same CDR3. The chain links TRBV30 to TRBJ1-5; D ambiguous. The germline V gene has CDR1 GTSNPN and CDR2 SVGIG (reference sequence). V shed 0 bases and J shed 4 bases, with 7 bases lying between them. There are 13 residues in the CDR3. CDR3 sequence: CAWSVQGNQPQHF. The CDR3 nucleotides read TGTGCCTGGAGTGTACAAGGGAATCAGCCCCAGCATTTT.

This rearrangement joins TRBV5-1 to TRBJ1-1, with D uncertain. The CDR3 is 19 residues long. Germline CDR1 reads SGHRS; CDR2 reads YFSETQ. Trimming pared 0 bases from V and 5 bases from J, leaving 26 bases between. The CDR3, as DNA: TGCGCCAGCAGCTTGGTTTTGATATCTGGCGGCCGTATGGGAACTGAAGCTTTCTTT. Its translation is CASSLVLISGGRMGTEAFF. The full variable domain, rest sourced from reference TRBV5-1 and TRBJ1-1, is KAGVTQTPRYLIKTRGQQVTLSCSPISGHRSVSWYQQTPGQGLQFLFEYFSETQRNKGNFPGRFSGRQFSNSRSEMNVSTLELGDSALYLCASSLVLISGGRMGTEAFFGQGTRLTVV.

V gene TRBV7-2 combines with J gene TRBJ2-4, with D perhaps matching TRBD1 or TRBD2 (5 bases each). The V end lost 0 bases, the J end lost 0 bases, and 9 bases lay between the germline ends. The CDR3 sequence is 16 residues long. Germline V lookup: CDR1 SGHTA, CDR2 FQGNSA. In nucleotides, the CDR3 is TGTGCCAGCAGCTTAGCGGGGGTTGGAGCCAAAAACATTCAGTACTTC. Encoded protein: CASSLAGVGAKNIQYF.

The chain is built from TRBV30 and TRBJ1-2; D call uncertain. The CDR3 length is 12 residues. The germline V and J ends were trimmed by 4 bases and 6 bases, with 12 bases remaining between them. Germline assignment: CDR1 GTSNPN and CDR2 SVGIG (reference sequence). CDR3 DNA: TGTGCCTGGACGATGCAAGAGAATGGCTACACCTTC. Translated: CAWTMQENGYTF. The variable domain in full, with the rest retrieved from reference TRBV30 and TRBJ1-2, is SQTIHQWPATLVQPVGSPLSLECTVEGTSNPNLYWYRQAAGRGLQLLFYSVGIGQISSEVPQNLSASRPQDRQFILSSKKLLLSDSGFYLCAWTMQENGYTFGSGTRLTVV.

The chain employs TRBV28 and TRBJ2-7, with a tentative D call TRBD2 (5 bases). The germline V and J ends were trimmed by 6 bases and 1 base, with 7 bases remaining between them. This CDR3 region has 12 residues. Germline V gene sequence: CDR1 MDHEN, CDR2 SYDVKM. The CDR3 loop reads CASRTGSYEQYF. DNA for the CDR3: TGTGCCAGCAGGACGGGGTCCTACGAGCAGTACTTC.

CDR3 loop: CASSGDPLDIQYF. In DNA form, the CDR3 reads TGTGCCAGCAGTGGTGACCCGTTGGACATTCAGTACTTC. This sequence joins TRBV6-1 and TRBJ2-4; D remains unclear. This CDR3 has 13 amino acids. In germline, CDR1 is MNHNS, CDR2 SASEGT. With 4 bases removed from V and 8 bases from J, the gap between germline ends came to 12 bases.

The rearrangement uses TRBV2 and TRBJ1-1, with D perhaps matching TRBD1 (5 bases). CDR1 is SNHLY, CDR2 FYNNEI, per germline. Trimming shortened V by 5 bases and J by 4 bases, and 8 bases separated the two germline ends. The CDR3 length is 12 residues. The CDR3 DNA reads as TGTGCCAGCAGTATCCAGGGCACTGAAGCTTTCTTT. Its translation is CASSIQGTEAFF.